This TCR beta chain was identified during a study of CD8+CD57+ T cells in acquired aplastic anemia. In the study overall: The sorted CD4+ and CD8+ cells yielded an average around 3.2 ug of DNA. The average read count for CD4+ cells in healthy donors was some 9.9 million. General study findings and limits: Comparison of patients with controls identified about 27 shared CD8+ CDR3 sequences. Significant differences in CD8+ Simpson's diversity were not observed between patients and controls.

The TCR beta profiling, which covered VDJ combination and CDR3 sequence, was carried out using genomic DNA as the template. A single record per CDR3 protein comes from TCRdb applying MiXCR to the reads. The table has 180,000 or so distinct CDR3 sequences, about 47% seen once. Trimming left V 5 bases short and J 8 bases short, with 9 bases between. The CDR3 runs 11 residues. Germline V gene sequence: CDR1 SGHVS, CDR2 FQNEAQ. On this clonotype itself: Its specificity is unknown.

Sequenced sample: sorted CD4+, CD8+, or CD8+CD57+ T cells (not recorded which) from PBMCs. The source is a human donor in good health. This chain uses TRBV7-8 with TRBJ1-1; possible D gene TRBD1, 6 bases. CDR3 region: CASSRDREAFF. DNA for the CDR3: TGTGCCAGCAGCCGCGACAGGGAAGCTTTCTTT. Looking up the rest from reference TRBV7-8 and TRBJ1-1 gives the full variable domain: GAGVSQSPRYKVAKRGQDVALRCDPISGHVSLFWYQQALGQGPEFLTYFQNEAQLDKSGLPSDRFFAERPEGSVSTLKIQRTQQEDSAVYLCASSRDREAFFGQGTRLTVV.